Listed below are T cell receptor beta chains from one sample, sequenced in a study of blood T cell repertoires in COVID-19. Profiled with immunoSEQ multiplex PCR; TCRdb holds only in-frame clones, not every one. The sample has roughly 300,000 clones; roughly 90% are singletons. The sample was PBMCs or T cells enriched from blood (not recorded which). Receptors were obtained from a young woman who had recovered from COVID-19. Both conserved end residues are trimmed from each CDR3. D genes are given only for firm matches.

v_gene	d_gene	CDR3aa
TRBV18	TRBD1	ASSPRTGSNGELF
TRBV15	NA	ATSRVQGRSDTQY
TRBV27	NA	ASSLRGSGEKLF
TRBV27	NA	ASSPPPGSVGTDTQY
TRBV7-8	NA	ASSIPLGGGDTQY
TRBV5-1	NA	ASSGNRDTGYNSPLH
TRBV6-1	TRBD2	ASSELRPSGGRELF
TRBV2	NA	ASSEAGRSNQPQH
TRBV18	NA	ASSPLPSSAYNEQF
TRBV2	NA	ASSEDRKRYNEQF
TRBV7-9	NA	ASSFGENNSPLH
TRBV11-1	TRBD2	ASSLATSGIPFQETQY
TRBV20-1	TRBD2	SASPSGSWAGELF
TRBV7-3	TRBD2	ASSLPGLAANTGELF
TRBV7-2	NA	ASSLGQGYGYT
TRBV9	TRBD2	ASSPRLAGGPSGSEQY
TRBV19	TRBD1	ASIRTGGSNQPQH
TRBV28	NA	ASSLAGDGYT
TRBV6-1	NA	ASSHSQGNSPLH
TRBV28	TRBD1	ASSSQGVYTEAF
TRBV28	NA	ASSNNRERGNQPQH
TRBV28	TRBD1	ASRTGGIGNQPQH
TRBV5-6	NA	ASSLRTASVYNSPLH